These T cell receptor beta chains were read from a single sample in a study of vaccination effects on CD4 cells after COVID-19. Produced via immunoSEQ multiplex PCR; TCRdb's table is partial and in-frame only. The data contain 35,000 to 55,000 clones, around 76% of them singletons. These receptors' targets are unknown. Sequenced material: CD4+ T cells from PBMCs cultured without peptide, taken after COVID-19 vaccination. The receptors here all came from a human donor who had a prior SARS-CoV-2 infection. Both conserved end residues are part of each CDR3. Fields, in order: CDR3 DNA, CDR3 protein, V gene, J gene, clone size, D gene. D genes are given only for firm matches. For some rows the clone size is stated as once, few or many, or as a class when expanded; others skip it.

CDR3nt: TGTGCCAGCAGCTTAGATTTGTCTAGCGGGAGGGATAACACCGGGGAGCTGTTTTTT; CDR3aa: CASSLDLSSGRDNTGELFF; v_gene: TRBV11-2; j_gene: TRBJ2-2; abundance: .; d_gene: TRBD2
CDR3nt: TGTGCCAGCTCAAATCAGAACTACGAGCAGTACTTC; CDR3aa: CASSNQNYEQYF; v_gene: TRBV18; j_gene: TRBJ2-7; abundance: once; d_gene: .
CDR3nt: TGTGCCAGCAGCGTAGGGCCTGGCGGGGAGTACAATGAGCAGTTCTTC; CDR3aa: CASSVGPGGEYNEQFF; v_gene: TRBV9; j_gene: TRBJ2-1; abundance: few; d_gene: .
CDR3nt: TGTGCCAGCTCACACTCGAGCACAGATACGCAGTATTTT; CDR3aa: CASSHSSTDTQYF; v_gene: TRBV18; j_gene: TRBJ2-3; abundance: once; d_gene: .
CDR3nt: TGTGCCAGCAGACCCGGACGAGGGAGGGGGCGATTGAACGGGGAGCTGTTTTTT; CDR3aa: CASRPGRGRGRLNGELFF; v_gene: TRBV7-8; j_gene: TRBJ2-2; abundance: .; d_gene: .
CDR3nt: TGTGCCAGCAGCCAAGACTATACTGGAAACGCCATATATTTT; CDR3aa: CASSQDYTGNAIYF; v_gene: TRBV3-1/TRBV3-2; j_gene: TRBJ1-3; abundance: .; d_gene: .
CDR3nt: TGTGCCAGCAGCAACCTAGCGGCCTACAATGAGCAGTTCTTC; CDR3aa: CASSNLAAYNEQFF; v_gene: TRBV3-1/TRBV3-2; j_gene: TRBJ2-1; abundance: .; d_gene: TRBD2
CDR3nt: TGCGCCAGCAGTTATTTGGGCTGGAATGAGCAGTTCTTC; CDR3aa: CASSYLGWNEQFF; v_gene: TRBV4-3; j_gene: TRBJ2-1; abundance: few; d_gene: .
CDR3nt: TGCGCCAGCAGCTTGTCAACAGGGGAAGAGACCCAGTACTTC; CDR3aa: CASSLSTGEETQYF; v_gene: TRBV5-1; j_gene: TRBJ2-5; abundance: .; d_gene: TRBD1
CDR3nt: TGTGCCACCAGCAGACTAGGAGAGACCCAGTACTTC; CDR3aa: CATSRLGETQYF; v_gene: TRBV15; j_gene: TRBJ2-5; abundance: .; d_gene: .
CDR3nt: TGTGCCTGCGACAGGGTTCTTGTAGCTTTCTTT; CDR3aa: CACDRVLVAFF; v_gene: TRBV30; j_gene: TRBJ1-1; abundance: .; d_gene: TRBD1
CDR3nt: TGCGCCAGCAGCCTCGAGCCGAACACTGAAGCTTTCTTT; CDR3aa: CASSLEPNTEAFF; v_gene: TRBV5-1; j_gene: TRBJ1-1; abundance: .; d_gene: .
CDR3nt: TGTGCCAGCAGCTTATTGGGGATTCCCTCCTACGAGCAGTACTTC; CDR3aa: CASSLLGIPSYEQYF; v_gene: TRBV7-2; j_gene: TRBJ2-7; abundance: .; d_gene: .
CDR3nt: TGTGCCAGCAGCAGGGGGACAGGGGGCTTTTCTCCTGAAGCTTTCTTT; CDR3aa: CASSRGTGGFSPEAFF; v_gene: TRBV5-4; j_gene: TRBJ1-1; abundance: .; d_gene: TRBD1
CDR3nt: TGTGCCAGCAGCCAAGACCGACTAGCGGCAGCCAAAAACATTCAGTACTTC; CDR3aa: CASSQDRLAAAKNIQYF; v_gene: TRBV3-1/TRBV3-2; j_gene: TRBJ2-4; abundance: .; d_gene: TRBD2
CDR3nt: TGTGCCAGCTCACCCACTTTGAGCAGGGCGGATGGCTACACCTTC; CDR3aa: CASSPTLSRADGYTF; v_gene: TRBV18; j_gene: TRBJ1-2; abundance: once; d_gene: .
CDR3nt: TGTGCCAGCTCACCACAAAACAGGGCCTACGAGCAGTACTTC; CDR3aa: CASSPQNRAYEQYF; v_gene: TRBV18; j_gene: TRBJ2-7; abundance: .; d_gene: .